The 23 T cell receptor beta chains below all came from one sample that was sequenced in a study of T cells in Graves' hyperthyroidism and ophthalmopathy. RNA transcripts yielded amplified TCR beta CDR3 regions. When the TCR CDR3 underwent first-round RT-PCR, the HTBI primer set was used. TCRdb ran MiXCR on the multiplex PCR reads and lists one entry per CDR3 protein. Of about 560,000 distinct CDR3 sequences listed, about 15% were seen once; the top ten hold approximately 15%. The sequenced material came from blood. These receptors all come from a woman aged 40 to 49 with Graves' hyperthyroidism.

This clonotype was seen repeatedly, ten times or more. The gene calls are TRBV6-1 and TRBJ1-2; no definite D call. The CDR3 runs to 13 residues. Germline CDR1 MNHNS, CDR2 SASEGT. The ends were cut back, 6 bases at V and 6 bases at J, with 14 bases in the middle. The CDR3 nucleotides are TGTGCCAGCAGAGATGGGGTTCGCGATGGCTACACCTTC. As protein: CASRDGVRDGYTF.

This clonotype was seen at least ten times. The CDR3 loop reads CASSRREGEQFF. In nucleotides, the CDR3 is TGTGCCAGCAGCCGTCGGGAGGGTGAGCAGTTCTTC. The chain joins TRBV3-1 to TRBJ2-1; 8 nucleotides agree with TRBD2. V dropped 4 bases and J dropped 9; count of bases not matched to a gene: 2. The CDR3 spans 12 residues. Germline lookup yields CDR1 LGHDT and CDR2 YNNKEL (reference sequence).

The chain is built from TRBV19 and TRBJ2-2, with 13 bases identical to TRBD2. Germline V gene data show CDR1 as LNHDA and CDR2 as SQIVND (reference sequence). The ends lost 7 bases at V and 7 bases at J; junction bases unmatched: 9. This CDR3 is built from 16 residues. The chain's CDR3 is CASTWTSGGPGGELFF. In DNA form, the CDR3 reads TGTGCCAGTACCTGGACTAGCGGGGGCCCCGGCGGGGAGCTGTTTTTT.

This clonotype was detected ten times or more. The V call is TRBV2, the J call TRBJ2-1; D possibly corresponds to TRBD2 (5 bases). The germline V gene has CDR1 SNHLY and CDR2 FYNNEI. The V gene lost 1 base and the J gene lost 0 bases, with 10 bases spanning the gap. CDR3 size: 16 residues. Written as DNA, the CDR3 is TGTGCCAGCAGTGAAGGCCGGGAAGGCTCCTACAATGAGCAGTTCTTC. It specifies CASSEGREGSYNEQFF.

This clonotype was recorded a few times. This chain joins TRBV12-3 or TRBV12-4 and TRBJ1-6; tentatively, D is TRBD1 (5 bases). The ends were cut back, 5 bases at V and 7 bases at J, with 15 bases in the middle. The length of the CDR3 is 15 residues. CDR3 coding DNA: TGTGCCAGCAGTAGAAACCGGGACGGCAATTCACCCCTCCACTTT. Amino acids: CASSRNRDGNSPLHF.

This clonotype has ten or more counts. This rearrangement joins TRBV6-5 to TRBJ2-1, with 10 bases aligning to TRBD1. Germline CDR1 is MNHEY and CDR2 is SVGAGI. This CDR3 is built from 16 residues. J lost 7 bases, V lost 2 bases, and 8 bases had no gene match. CDR3 nucleotides: TGTGCCAGCAGTTACGGGGACAGGGGTTTTGCAAATGAGCAGTTCTTC. Protein product: CASSYGDRGFANEQFF.

This clonotype was seen ten or more times. The V and J genes are TRBV14 and TRBJ2-1; no firm D call. This CDR3 is 15 amino acids long. Looked up from germline, CDR1 is SGHDN and CDR2 is FVKESK. Trimming left V 4 bases short and J 10 bases short, with 20 bases between. In DNA, the CDR3 is TGTGCCAGCAGCCCCCTACCCGGGCCTACCCAAGAGCAGTTCTTC. Translated: CASSPLPGPTQEQFF.

This clonotype has a count of ten or more. This chain joins TRBV2 and TRBJ1-4; 7 positions agree with TRBD1. V trimming: 5 bases; J trimming: 5 bases; junction bases outside the gene matches: 5. Germline V lookup: CDR1 SNHLY, CDR2 FYNNEI. The CDR3 runs 14 residues. CDR3 loop: CASSLGQWNEKLFF. CDR3 DNA: TGTGCCAGCAGTTTGGGACAGTGGAATGAAAAACTGTTTTTT.

J is TRBJ1-4 and V is TRBV9, with D possibly being TRBD1 (5 bases). Trimming pared 4 bases from V and 7 bases from J, leaving 14 bases between. The CDR3 is 14 amino acids. Germline V gene lookup returns CDR1 SGDLS and CDR2 YYNGEE. The CDR3 protein is CASSSQGNGEKLFF. CDR3 bases: TGTGCCAGCAGCTCGCAGGGTAACGGTGAAAAACTGTTTTTT.

This clonotype has ten or more counts. This chain uses TRBV18 with TRBJ2-1, with a tentative D call TRBD1 (5 bases). This CDR3 contains 12 residues. Trimming took off 5 bases at V and 6 bases at J, with 8 bases between the two ends. Germline lookup yields CDR1 KGHSH and CDR2 LQKENI. The CDR3 loop is CASSRQGNEQFF. In DNA, the CDR3 is TGTGCCAGCTCAAGGCAGGGCAATGAGCAGTTCTTC.

This clonotype showed up many times. The chain is built from TRBV6-1 and TRBJ2-5; D assignment may be TRBD1 or TRBD2 (5 bases each). Trimming stripped 5 bases from V and 2 bases from J, with 21 bases between. This CDR3 region has 17 residues. Germline assignment: CDR1 MNHNS and CDR2 SASEGT. The CDR3 spells CASSKREGRMRQETQYF. The CDR3 coding sequence is TGTGCCAGCAGTAAAAGAGAGGGACGGATGAGACAAGAGACCCAGTACTTC.

This clonotype was counted at least ten times. V and J are TRBV10-2 and TRBJ2-3, with a possible D match to TRBD1 (5 bases). This CDR3 has 15 amino acids. The germline V gene has CDR1 WSHSY and CDR2 SAAADI. The V gene lost 4 bases and the J gene lost 4 bases, with 15 bases spanning the gap. The DNA for the CDR3 is TGCGCCAGCAGTGGAAGGACATCGAACTCAGATACGCAGTATTTT. Its translation: CASSGRTSNSDTQYF.

This clonotype was recorded many times. The V and J genes are TRBV12-3 or TRBV12-4 and TRBJ1-4; TRBD1 matches 11 bases. Trimming at V came to 5 bases and at J to 8 bases, leaving 7 bases not matched to a gene. This CDR3 has 15 residues. The CDR3 loop reads CASSAGTGGREKLFF. Here the CDR3 DNA reads TGTGCCAGCAGTGCCGGGACAGGGGGAAGAGAAAAACTGTTTTTT.

The V call is TRBV20-1, the J call TRBJ1-5; weak D call: TRBD1 (5 bases). The CDR3 loop spans 15 amino acids. In germline, CDR1 is DFQATT, CDR2 SNEGSKA (reference sequence). Trimming took 3 bases from V and 0 from J, leaving 12 bases between them. The CDR3 DNA reads TGCAGTGCTAGCCGGACAATAGATAGCAATCAGCCCCAGCATTTT. Its translation is CSASRTIDSNQPQHF.

This clonotype was found a few times. J is TRBJ2-7 and V is TRBV14, with TRBD2 matching over 14 bases. The length of the CDR3 is 19 residues. Germline V gene data show CDR1 as SGHDN and CDR2 as FVKESK. J was trimmed by 0 bases and V by 4 bases; bases with no gene match: 11. The CDR3 sequence is CASSLGTSGSGTTSYEQYF. The CDR3 coding sequence is TGTGCCAGCAGCCTCGGGACTAGCGGGAGTGGGACGACCTCCTACGAGCAGTACTTC.

The V and J genes are TRBV19 and TRBJ2-5; D may be TRBD1 (5 bases). The germline V gene has CDR1 LNHDA and CDR2 SQIVND (reference sequence). The CDR3 runs 13 residues. V lost 11 bases to trimming and J lost 4 bases, with 17 bases between them. This CDR3 reads CACGQGNGETQYF. The CDR3, as DNA: TGTGCCTGTGGGCAGGGTAATGGAGAGACCCAGTACTTC.

The sample holds a few counts of this clonotype. V is TRBV5-1 and J is TRBJ1-3; perhaps TRBD1 as D (6 bases). CDR3 length: 14 residues. Trimming stripped 0 bases from V and 6 bases from J, with 10 bases between. CDR1 and CDR2 (germline): SGHRS, YFSETQ. The CDR3 region has the DNA TGCGCCAGCAGCTTGGGACAGGCAGCAAACACCATATATTTT. Translated: CASSLGQAANTIYF.

This clonotype came up many times. This chain connects TRBV10-1 to TRBJ2-3, with D tentatively TRBD1 (6 bases). The germline V gene has CDR1 WNHNN and CDR2 SYGVQD (reference sequence). V was shortened by 5 bases and J by 7 bases, with 13 bases between the two germline ends. The CDR3 has 13 residues. CDR3 in amino acids: CASSNLGANTQYF. Written as DNA, the CDR3 is TGCGCCAGCAGTAATTTGGGGGCGAATACGCAGTATTTT.

This clonotype was seen ten or more times. The rearrangement links TRBV5-1 to TRBJ2-1; the D is unclear. Trimming took off 0 bases at V and 3 bases at J, with 10 bases between the two ends. Germline V lookup: CDR1 SGHRS, CDR2 YFSETQ. CDR3 length equals 15 residues. CDR3 sequence: CASSLGVGNYNEQFF. The CDR3 DNA reads as TGCGCCAGCAGCTTGGGAGTAGGGAACTACAATGAGCAGTTCTTC.

The chain couples TRBV27 to TRBJ2-7; D ambiguous. Per the germline V gene, CDR1 is MNHEY and CDR2 is SMNVEV (reference sequence). The CDR3 extends over 15 amino acids. V lost 6 bases, J lost 0 bases, and 15 bases lay in between. The CDR3 is CASRTSQGNSYEQYF. The CDR3 nucleotides read TGTGCCAGCAGGACCAGTCAAGGGAACTCCTACGAGCAGTACTTC.

This clonotype was counted at least ten times. The genes are TRBV5-1 and TRBJ2-1, with 8 bases lining up with TRBD2. The CDR3 totals 14 residues. Germline CDR1 is SGHRS and CDR2 is YFSETQ. After removal of 1 base from V and 7 bases from J, the junction contained 4 bases not matched to a gene. CDR3 amino acids: CASSLFASGNEQFF. The CDR3 DNA sequence: TGCGCCAGCAGCTTGTTTGCTAGCGGGAATGAGCAGTTCTTC. The whole variable domain, remainder taken from reference TRBV5-1 and TRBJ2-1, is KAGVTQTPRYLIKTRGQQVTLSCSPISGHRSVSWYQQTPGQGLQFLFEYFSETQRNKGNFPGRFSGRQFSNSRSEMNVSTLELGDSALYLCASSLFASGNEQFFGPGTRLTVL.

Of note for this clonotype: Given a much more abundant clone one base away, this may be a read error. This chain uses TRBV4-1 with TRBJ2-3, with 7 bases that match TRBD2. The CDR3 is 17 residues long. Germline trimming cut 5 bases from V and 2 bases from J; bases unmatched to any gene: 13. Germline CDR1 reads MGHRA; CDR2 reads YSYEKL. CDR3 residues: CASSSLYLADPTDTQYF. CDR3 in DNA: TGCGCCAGCAGCTCTCTCTACCTAGCGGACCCCACAGATACGCAGTATTTT.

V and J are TRBV19 and TRBJ2-5, with D possibly being TRBD1 or TRBD2 (5 bases each). Germline values: CDR1 LNHDA, CDR2 SQIVND (reference sequence). The length of the CDR3 is 13 residues. V lost 7 bases, J lost 6 bases, and 15 bases lay in between. The CDR3 loop reads CASNPARGQTQYF. The CDR3 coding sequence is TGTGCCAGTAACCCTGCGAGGGGCCAGACCCAGTACTTC.